This is a list of T cell receptor beta chains from one sample in a study of T cell repertoires in cytomegalovirus infection. One entry per CDR3 protein, called by TCRdb with MiXCR from the reads. Found here are some 320,000 distinct CDR3 sequences, over 7.5% of them singletons; the top ten hold over 3.5%. Source material: PBMCs. These receptors were collected from a human donor in good health (CMV status not recorded). Some clones in this sample may be carry-over from other donors' samples. Both conserved end residues are part of each CDR3. D genes are given only for firm matches. Not all rows give a size; the values are once, few, many and, for expanded clones, a class.

cdr3_aa cdr3_nt v_call clone_size j_call d_call
CASTDSQFMNTEAFF TGTGCCAGCACGGACAGTCAATTCATGAACACTGAAGCTTTCTTT TRBV19 NA TRBJ1-1 NA
CASSLARGGHQPQHF TGTGCCAGCAGCTTAGCGCGGGGGGGGCATCAGCCCCAGCATTTT TRBV7-2 many TRBJ1-5 NA
CASSGQYGYTF TGTGCCAGCAGTGGACAGTATGGCTACACCTTC TRBV12-3/TRBV12-4 few TRBJ1-2 NA
CASSPNQYGASYDEQFF TGTGCCAGCAGCCCCAACCAGTACGGGGCCAGCTACGATGAGCAGTTCTTC TRBV7-8 NA TRBJ2-1 NA
CASSPRQNNEQFF TGTGCCAGCAGTCCGAGACAGAACAATGAGCAGTTCTTC TRBV7-9 many TRBJ2-1 NA
CASSLGGTGTKEQYF TGTGCCAGCAGCTTAGGGGGTACAGGGACGAAGGAGCAGTACTTC TRBV7-2 many TRBJ2-7 NA
CASSFSGGQDTEAFF TGTGCCAGCAGTTTTTCTGGGGGTCAGGACACTGAAGCTTTCTTT TRBV6-2/TRBV6-3 NA TRBJ1-1 NA
CASSLGLAGGSGDEQYF TGTGCCAGCAGCTTGGGACTAGCGGGAGGTTCTGGCGACGAGCAGTACTTC TRBV7-2 many TRBJ2-7 TRBD2
CASSSGHREKLFF TGTGCCAGCAGCTCCGGACATCGCGAAAAACTGTTTTTT TRBV9 NA TRBJ1-4 NA
CSARGGGDSTDTQYF TGCAGTGCTAGAGGGGGCGGGGACAGCACAGATACGCAGTATTTT TRBV20-1 NA TRBJ2-3 NA
CASSQGTAEKLFF TGTGCCAGCAGCCAAGGGACAGCTGAAAAACTGTTTTTT TRBV5-4 few TRBJ1-4 TRBD1
CASSSTPAWSEQYF TGTGCCAGCAGCTCCACCCCCGCATGGAGCGAGCAGTACTTC TRBV11-2 NA TRBJ2-7 NA
CASSLDAGVYTQYF TGTGCCAGCAGCTTAGACGCGGGGGTGTATACGCAGTATTTT TRBV7-2 many TRBJ2-3 TRBD2
CASSHSSGNSPLHF TGTGCCAGCAGTCACAGTTCAGGCAATTCACCCCTCCACTTT TRBV27 few TRBJ1-6 NA
CASSALSYEQYF TGCGCCAGCAGTGCGCTCTCCTACGAGCAGTACTTC TRBV10-2 many TRBJ2-7 NA
CASSVGGQGNEQYF TGTGCCAGCAGCGTAGGGGGACAGGGTAACGAGCAGTACTTC TRBV9 NA TRBJ2-7 TRBD1
CASSPGGPYEQYF TGTGCCAGCAGTCCCGGCGGCCCCTACGAGCAGTACTTC TRBV6-2/TRBV6-3 many TRBJ2-7 NA
CASSSRQSYQPQHF TGTGCCAGCAGTTCCCGACAGTCGTATCAGCCCCAGCATTTT TRBV6-2/TRBV6-3 NA TRBJ1-5 NA
CASSLSGLYNEQFF TGCGCCAGCAGCCTATCGGGGCTGTACAATGAGCAGTTCTTC TRBV4-1 many TRBJ2-1 NA
CASSRQGGTEAFF TGTGCCAGCAGTCGACAGGGCGGCACTGAAGCTTTCTTT TRBV12-3/TRBV12-4 many TRBJ1-1 TRBD1
CASSLAGASGGGTEAFF TGTGCCAGCAGCTTAGCTGGAGCATCCGGGGGAGGGACTGAAGCTTTCTTT TRBV7-2 many TRBJ1-1 NA
CSATGLAGKETQYF TGCAGTGCTACTGGACTAGCGGGAAAAGAGACCCAGTACTTC TRBV20-1 NA TRBJ2-5 TRBD2
CASGSPYEQYF TGTGCCAGCGGGTCCCCCTACGAGCAGTACTTC TRBV12-3/TRBV12-4 many TRBJ2-7 NA
CASSYSGVNEKLFF TGTGCCAGCAGTTACTCAGGGGTTAATGAAAAACTGTTTTTT TRBV6-6 many TRBJ1-4 NA
CASSLRLVSGANVLTF TGTGCCAGCAGCCTTCGACTGGTCTCTGGGGCCAACGTCCTGACTTTC TRBV5-6 NA TRBJ2-6 NA
CASSLRSATDTQYF TGTGCCAGCAGCTTACGGTCAGCCACAGATACGCAGTATTTT TRBV7-2 few TRBJ2-3 NA